The 3 T cell receptor beta chains in this list originate from one sample, sequenced in a study of shared clonotypes between healthy human individuals. Terminally differentiated effector memory CD45RA+ cells were left out of the naive CD8 fraction, which was CD45RO-negative and positively selected for CCR7. Libraries were prepared by immunoSEQ multiplex PCR; TCRdb keeps only in-frame clonotypes and omits some of them. The sample carries 2 million to 2.5 million clones, about 95% recorded once. Sequenced material: naive CD8+ T cells sorted from blood. These receptors were collected from a young man in good health.

V gene TRBV9 combines with J gene TRBJ2-7; no clear D. Germline V gene sequence: CDR1 SGDLS, CDR2 YYNGEE. The V end was cut by 3 bases, the J end by 2 bases, with 12 bases between. This CDR3 comprises 14 residues. The CDR3 loop reads CASSAGAAAYEQYF. The CDR3 DNA reads as TGTGCCAGCAGCGCTGGAGCAGCAGCCTACGAGCAGTACTTC.

V is TRBV6-6 and J is TRBJ2-1; D remains unclear. There are 16 residues in the CDR3. Germline V gene data show CDR1 as MNHNY and CDR2 as SVGAGI (reference sequence). Trimming left V 6 bases short and J 0 bases short, with 15 bases between. DNA of the CDR3: TGTGCCAGCAGCCCCCCAGCTGCTAGCTCCTACAATGAGCAGTTCTTC. Its translation: CASSPPAASSYNEQFF.

This clone was counted a single time. This specimen includes other DNA sequences encoding the same CDR3. V is TRBV30 and J is TRBJ2-1; 8 bases are shared with TRBD2. The germline V gene encodes CDR1 GTSNPN and CDR2 SVGIG (reference sequence). CDR3 length: 15 amino acids. Trimming cost V 0 bases and J 8 bases; bases outside gene matches: 9. Here the CDR3 DNA reads TGTGCCTGGAGTGTGGGGACTAGTGGTTTGGATGAGCAGTTCTTC. Amino acids: CAWSVGTSGLDEQFF.